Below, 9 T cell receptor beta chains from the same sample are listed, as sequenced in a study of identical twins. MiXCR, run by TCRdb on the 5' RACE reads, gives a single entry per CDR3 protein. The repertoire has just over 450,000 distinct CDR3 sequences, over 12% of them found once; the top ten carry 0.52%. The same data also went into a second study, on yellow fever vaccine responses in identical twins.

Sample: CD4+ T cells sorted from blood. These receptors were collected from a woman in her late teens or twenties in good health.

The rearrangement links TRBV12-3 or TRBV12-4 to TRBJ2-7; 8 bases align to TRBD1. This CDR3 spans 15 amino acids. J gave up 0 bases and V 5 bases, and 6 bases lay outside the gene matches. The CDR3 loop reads CASSPATGDSYEQYF. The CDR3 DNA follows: TGTGCCAGCAGTCCGGCGACAGGGGACTCCTACGAGCAGTACTTC.

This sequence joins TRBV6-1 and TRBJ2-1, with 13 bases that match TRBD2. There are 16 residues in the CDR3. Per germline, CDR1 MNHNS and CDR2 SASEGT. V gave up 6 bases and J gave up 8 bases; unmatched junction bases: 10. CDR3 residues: CASSRTSGRASDEQFF. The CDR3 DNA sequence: TGTGCCAGCAGCCGGACTAGCGGGAGAGCATCGGATGAGCAGTTCTTC.

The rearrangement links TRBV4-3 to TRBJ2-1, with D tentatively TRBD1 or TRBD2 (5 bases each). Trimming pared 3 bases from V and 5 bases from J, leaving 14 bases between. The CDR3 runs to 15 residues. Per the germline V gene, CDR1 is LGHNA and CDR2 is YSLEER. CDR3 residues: CASSQEYGTNNEQFF. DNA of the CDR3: TGCGCCAGCAGCCAGGAATACGGGACCAACAATGAGCAGTTCTTC.

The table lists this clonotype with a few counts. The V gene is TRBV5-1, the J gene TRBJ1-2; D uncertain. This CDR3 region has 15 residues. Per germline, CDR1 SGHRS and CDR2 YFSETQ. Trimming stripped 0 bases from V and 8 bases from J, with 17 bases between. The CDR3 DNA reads TGCGCCAGCAGCTTGGAACAACCTCTAACATTCGGCTACACCTTC. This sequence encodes CASSLEQPLTFGYTF.

The CDR3 nucleotides are TGCGCCATCCCGATAGGAAGCTACGAGCAGTACTTC. Translating it yields CAIPIGSYEQYF. V gene TRBV4-3 combines with J gene TRBJ2-7; the D is unclear. V shed 10 bases and J shed 3 bases, with 13 bases lying between them. Germline V lookup: CDR1 LGHNA, CDR2 YSLEER. This CDR3 region has 12 residues.

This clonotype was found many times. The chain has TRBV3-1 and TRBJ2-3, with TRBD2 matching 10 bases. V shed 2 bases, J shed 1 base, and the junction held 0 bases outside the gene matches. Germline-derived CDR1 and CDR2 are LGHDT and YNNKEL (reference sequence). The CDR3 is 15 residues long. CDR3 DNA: TGTGCCAGCAGCCAACTAGCGGGGGGCACAGATACGCAGTATTTT. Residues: CASSQLAGGTDTQYF.

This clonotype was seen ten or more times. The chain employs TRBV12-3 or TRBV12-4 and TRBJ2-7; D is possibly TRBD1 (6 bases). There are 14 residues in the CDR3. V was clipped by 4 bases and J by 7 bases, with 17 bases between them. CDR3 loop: CASSSRTAIGEQYF. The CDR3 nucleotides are TGTGCCAGCAGTTCTCGGACAGCAATAGGGGAGCAGTACTTC.

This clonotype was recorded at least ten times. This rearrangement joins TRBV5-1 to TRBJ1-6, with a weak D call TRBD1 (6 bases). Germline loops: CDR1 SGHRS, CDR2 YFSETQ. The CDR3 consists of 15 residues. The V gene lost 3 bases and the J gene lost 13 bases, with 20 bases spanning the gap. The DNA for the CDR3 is TGCGCCAGCAGCTACGCAGGACAGCTCGGTCAGCCCCTCCACTTT. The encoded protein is CASSYAGQLGQPLHF. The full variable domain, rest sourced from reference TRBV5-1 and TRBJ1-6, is KAGVTQTPRYLIKTRGQQVTLSCSPISGHRSVSWYQQTPGQGLQFLFEYFSETQRNKGNFPGRFSGRQFSNSRSEMNVSTLELGDSALYLCASSYAGQLGQPLHFGNGTRLTVT.

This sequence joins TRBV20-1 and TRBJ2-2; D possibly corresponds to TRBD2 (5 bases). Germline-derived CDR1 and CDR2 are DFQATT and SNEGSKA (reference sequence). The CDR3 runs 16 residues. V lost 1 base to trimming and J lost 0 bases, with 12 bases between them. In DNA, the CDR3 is TGCAGTGCTAGAGTCCCTACCGGGGCGAACACCGGGGAGCTGTTTTTT. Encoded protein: CSARVPTGANTGELFF.